The 30 T cell receptor beta chains presented below share a single source sample, sequenced in a study of T cell changes during pregnancy in multiple sclerosis. Here immunoSEQ multiplex PCR was the method, and the copy in TCRdb shows in-frame clones only, minus some. Of 40,000 to 60,000 clones listed, approximately 87% are singletons. Here the sequenced sample was peripheral blood, taken in the first trimester of pregnancy. These receptors came from a female donor in good health, enrolled as a control in a pregnancy study.

This clone was observed once. The rearrangement uses TRBV18 and TRBJ2-2; D unclear. V was cut by 2 bases and J by 5 bases, with 12 bases left in between. Germline-derived CDR1 and CDR2 are KGHSH and LQKENI. The CDR3 covers 15 residues. The chain's CDR3 is CASSPNGQVTGELFF. Here the CDR3 DNA reads TGTGCCAGCTCACCAAATGGGCAGGTGACCGGGGAGCTGTTTTTT.

The J gene is TRBJ1-2, the V gene TRBV5-1; a possible D gene is TRBD1 (6 bases). Germline lookup yields CDR1 SGHRS and CDR2 YFSETQ. V shed 2 bases and J shed 0 bases, with 8 bases lying between them. The CDR3 spans 14 residues. The CDR3 sequence: CASSLGGPNYGYTF. CDR3 nucleotide sequence: TGCGCCAGCAGCTTAGGGGGACCTAACTATGGCTACACCTTC.

The chain has TRBV28 and TRBJ1-6, with no clear D. V dropped 4 bases and J dropped 10 bases, with 17 bases sitting between them. CDR1 is MDHEN and CDR2 is SYDVKM in the germline V gene. This CDR3 has 15 residues. In DNA form, the CDR3 reads TGTGCCAGCAGTTCCCCGGGGAACTCGGCATCACCCCTCCACTTT. Amino acids: CASSSPGNSASPLHF.

The DNA for the CDR3 is TGTGCCAGCAGTGGTCGAGGGGACTCTGCGCGCGACCCGAACACCGGGGAGCTGTTTTTT. It yields the protein CASSGRGDSARDPNTGELFF. The chain couples TRBV2 to TRBJ2-2; perhaps TRBD2 as D (6 bases). The CDR3 covers 20 residues. Trimming pared 4 bases from V and 0 bases from J, leaving 24 bases between. Per germline, CDR1 SNHLY and CDR2 FYNNEI. Full variable domain (outside the CDR3, taken from reference TRBV2 and TRBJ2-2): EPEVTQTPSHQVTQMGQEVILRCVPISNHLYFYWYRQILGQKVEFLVSFYNNEISEKSEIFDDQFSVERPDGSNFTLKIRSTKLEDSAMYFCASSGRGDSARDPNTGELFFGEGSRLTVL.

This clone has only one observation. J is TRBJ1-4 and V is TRBV14; possible D gene TRBD1, 6 bases. The germline gives CDR1 SGHDN, CDR2 FVKESK. The germline V and J ends were trimmed by 3 bases and 2 bases, with 13 bases remaining between them. The CDR3 length is 16 residues. This chain's CDR3 is CASSQGTGPTNEKLFF. CDR3 nucleotide sequence: TGTGCCAGCAGCCAGGGAACAGGGCCTACTAATGAAAAACTGTTTTTT.

This chain uses TRBV5-8 with TRBJ2-7, with TRBD2 identical over 13 bases. Germline CDR1 SGHTS, CDR2 YDEGEE. J lost 7 bases, V lost 3 bases, and 1 base had no gene match. The CDR3 totals 13 residues. CDR3 protein: CASSWGLAGEQYF. The DNA of the CDR3 is TGTGCCAGCAGCTGGGGACTAGCGGGAGAGCAGTACTTC.

The CDR3 loop reads CASSLSGQGYNQPQHF. The CDR3 coding sequence is TGTGCCAGCAGTTTATCGGGACAGGGATACAATCAGCCCCAGCATTTT. J is TRBJ1-5 and V is TRBV27; 9 nucleotides line up with TRBD1. V lost 0 bases to trimming and J lost 3 bases; unmatched junction nucleotides: 3. This CDR3 is 16 amino acids long. Germline V gene data show CDR1 as MNHEY and CDR2 as SMNVEV (reference sequence).

The J gene is TRBJ2-7, the V gene TRBV11-2, with TRBD1 identical over 7 bases. This CDR3 spans 13 amino acids. After removal of 4 bases from V and 3 bases from J, the junction contained 3 bases not matched to a gene. Per germline, CDR1 SGHAT and CDR2 FQNNGV. CDR3 sequence reads: CASSYGTDYEQYF. The DNA for the CDR3 is TGTGCCAGCAGCTATGGGACAGACTACGAGCAGTACTTC.

The rearrangement links TRBV7-2 to TRBJ2-3; 11 bases map to TRBD1. CDR3 size: 17 residues. V gave up 5 bases and J gave up 5 bases; unmatched junction bases: 12. CDR1 and CDR2 from the germline V gene are SGHTA and FQGNSA. CDR3 amino acids: CASSLMDRGLVGDTQYF. The CDR3 DNA reads as TGTGCCAGCAGCCTAATGGACAGGGGGCTTGTAGGAGATACGCAGTATTTT.

The V and J genes are TRBV4-2 and TRBJ2-7; D is perhaps TRBD2 (5 bases). The CDR3 runs 13 residues. Germline values: CDR1 LGHNA, CDR2 YNFKEQ. V lost 1 base, J lost 7 bases, and 11 bases lay in between. CDR3 coding DNA: TGTGCCAGCAGCCAAGTAGAGGGCCCTGAGCAGTACTTC. This encodes CASSQVEGPEQYF.

This rearrangement joins TRBV28 to TRBJ2-7; TRBD1 matches at 9 bases. The CDR3 has 15 amino acids. The ends lost 6 bases at V and 4 bases at J; junction bases unmatched: 10. Germline V CDR1 and CDR2: MDHEN, SYDVKM. This CDR3 reads CASRTSGTGLYEQYF. The CDR3 coding sequence is TGTGCCAGCAGAACTTCCGGGACAGGGTTATACGAGCAGTACTTC.

The J gene is TRBJ2-1, the V gene TRBV6-1, with 7 bases fitting TRBD1. V shed 4 bases and J 6 bases; nucleotides not matched to a gene: 9. Germline CDR1 is MNHNS and CDR2 is SASEGT. CDR3 length equals 15 residues. The CDR3 sequence: CASSAPRDSFNEQFF. CDR3 in DNA: TGTGCCAGCAGTGCTCCCCGGGACAGTTTCAATGAGCAGTTCTTC.

The J gene is TRBJ2-3, the V gene TRBV30; TRBD2 agrees at 9 bases. CDR1 is GTSNPN, CDR2 SVGIG, per germline (reference sequence). The CDR3 totals 17 residues. V lost 0 bases to trimming and J lost 4 bases; unmatched junction nucleotides: 11. Here the CDR3 reads CAWSVRSSGVSPDTQYF. CDR3 nucleotide sequence: TGTGCCTGGAGTGTACGTTCTAGCGGGGTGTCCCCAGATACGCAGTATTTT. Complete variable domain (other parts from reference TRBV30 and TRBJ2-3): SQTIHQWPATLVQPVGSPLSLECTVEGTSNPNLYWYRQAAGRGLQLLFYSVGIGQISSEVPQNLSASRPQDRQFILSSKKLLLSDSGFYLCAWSVRSSGVSPDTQYFGPGTRLTVL.

This rearrangement joins TRBV30 to TRBJ2-7; tentative D call: TRBD1 (5 bases). Trimming shortened V by 5 bases and J by 4 bases, and 12 bases separated the two germline ends. The CDR3 totals 12 residues. Germline CDR1 is GTSNPN and CDR2 is SVGIG (reference sequence). The CDR3 spells CAWSKGRYEQYF. CDR3 nucleotide sequence: TGTGCCTGGTCGAAGGGGCGTTACGAGCAGTACTTC.

The chain combines TRBV11-1 with TRBJ2-7; D may be TRBD1 (6 bases). The CDR3 length is 13 residues. Germline-derived CDR1 and CDR2 are SGHAT and FQDESV (reference sequence). V lost 4 bases to trimming and J lost 3 bases, with 10 bases between them. CDR3: CASSYQTGYEQYF. The CDR3 coding sequence is TGTGCCAGCAGCTACCAGACAGGCTACGAGCAGTACTTC.

This chain connects TRBV5-1 to TRBJ2-7, with D tentatively TRBD2 (6 bases). This CDR3 comprises 15 residues. Deletions cut 5 bases from V and 0 bases from J, with 15 bases between. From germline, CDR1 is SGHRS and CDR2 YFSETQ. The CDR3 is CASSMGRTSSYEQYF. The CDR3 coding sequence is TGCGCCAGCAGTATGGGGAGGACGAGCTCCTACGAGCAGTACTTC.

The chain carries TRBV29-1 and TRBJ1-1; D is unclear. Germline assignment: CDR1 SQVTM and CDR2 ANQGSEA. V gave up 6 bases and J gave up 1 base, with 15 bases separating them. The CDR3 sequence is 14 residues long. In DNA form, the CDR3 reads TGCAGCGTCGGGAGATCCGGGGAGAACACTGAAGCTTTCTTT. Protein: CSVGRSGENTEAFF.

The V gene is TRBV7-3, the J gene TRBJ2-2, with D tentatively TRBD1 (6 bases). V was clipped by 0 bases and J by 0 bases, with 17 bases between them. The CDR3 sequence is 19 residues long. CDR1 and CDR2 from the germline V gene are SGHTA and FQGTGA. The CDR3 loop reads CASSLTATGPFANTGELFF. The CDR3 DNA follows: TGTGCCAGCAGCTTAACCGCTACAGGGCCCTTCGCGAACACCGGGGAGCTGTTTTTT.

A single count supports this clone. The likely explanation is a read error, given a far larger clone one base away. V usage is TRBV4-2 and J usage is TRBJ2-7, with TRBD1 as a possible D gene (5 bases). The V gene lost 0 bases and the J gene lost 7 bases, with 10 bases spanning the gap. CDR1 LGHNA and CDR2 YNFKEQ come from the germline V gene. This CDR3 is built from 13 residues. The CDR3 sequence: CASSQDPGWEQYF. The CDR3, as DNA: TGTGCCAGCAGCCAAGATCCAGGGTGGGAGCAGTACTTC.

The CDR3 region has the DNA TGTGCCAGCAGCTTATATGGACAGGGTCTCTACGAGCAGTACTTC. This translates into CASSLYGQGLYEQYF. The chain employs TRBV13 and TRBJ2-7; TRBD1 matches at 8 bases. In germline, CDR1 is PRHDT, CDR2 FYEKMQ (reference sequence). V shed 2 bases, J shed 3 bases, and the junction held 6 bases outside the gene matches. CDR3 length: 15 amino acids.

J is TRBJ2-1 and V is TRBV28; no clear D. Looked up from germline, CDR1 is MDHEN and CDR2 is SYDVKM. This CDR3 has 13 residues. Trimming left V 5 bases short and J 4 bases short, with 9 bases between. The CDR3 nucleotides are TGTGCCAGCAGTAGCGCCCCATACAATGAGCAGTTCTTC. Translating gives CASSSAPYNEQFF.

The chain uses TRBV18 and TRBJ2-7, with TRBD2 identical over 7 bases. The ends lost 3 bases at V and 2 bases at J; junction bases unmatched: 4. The CDR3 consists of 14 residues. The germline CDR1 and CDR2 sequences are KGHSH and LQKENI. The CDR3 sequence is CASSPSGAPYEQYF. In nucleotides, the CDR3 is TGTGCCAGCTCACCGAGCGGGGCTCCCTACGAGCAGTACTTC.

The V and J genes are TRBV19 and TRBJ2-3, with 9 nucleotides matching TRBD2. The CDR3 is 15 residues long. CDR1 is LNHDA, CDR2 SQIVND, per germline (reference sequence). Trimming at V came to 6 bases and at J to 1 base, leaving 5 bases not matched to a gene. The CDR3 sequence is CASRTAGGRTDTQYF. In DNA, the CDR3 is TGTGCCAGTAGGACAGCGGGAGGCCGCACAGATACGCAGTATTTT.

In its sample, this clone was seen once. V and J are TRBV11-3 and TRBJ2-1, with 10 bases matching TRBD2. Germline CDR1 reads SGHNT; CDR2 reads YENEEA. This CDR3 is built from 16 residues. V dropped 5 bases and J dropped 3; count of bases not matched to a gene: 7. CDR3 region: CASSRRTSGYYNEQFF. The CDR3 DNA is TGTGCCAGCAGCCGTCGGACTAGCGGATACTACAATGAGCAGTTCTTC.

This sequence joins TRBV14 and TRBJ1-2; 9 bases are shared with TRBD1. Germline trimming cut 4 bases from V and 0 bases from J; bases unmatched to any gene: 0. CDR3 length: 14 residues. Germline loops: CDR1 SGHDN, CDR2 FVKESK. CDR3 DNA: TGTGCCAGCAGCCGACAGGGGGCTAACTATGGCTACACCTTC. Translating it yields CASSRQGANYGYTF.

V is TRBV5-6 and J is TRBJ2-6; no firm D call. The V gene lost 0 bases and the J gene lost 2 bases, with 18 bases spanning the gap. The CDR3 is made up of 19 amino acids. In germline, CDR1 is SGHDT, CDR2 YYEEEE. CDR3 protein: CASSLAEDSPLPGANVLTF. In DNA form, the CDR3 reads TGTGCCAGCAGCTTGGCCGAAGACTCGCCACTCCCTGGGGCCAACGTCCTGACTTTC. Complete variable domain (other parts from reference TRBV5-6 and TRBJ2-6): DAGVTQSPTHLIKTRGQQVTLRCSPKSGHDTVSWYQQALGQGPQFIFQYYEEEERQRGNFPDRFSGHQFPNYSSELNVNALLLGDSALYLCASSLAEDSPLPGANVLTFGAGSRLTVL.

The chain links TRBV4-3 to TRBJ2-3, with 12 bases fitting TRBD2. The CDR3 totals 16 residues. With V trimmed by 0 bases and J by 6 bases, 4 bases remained unmatched. The germline CDR1 and CDR2 sequences are LGHNA and YSLEER. The CDR3 DNA follows: TGCGCCAGCAGCCAAGATCTAGCGGGAGGGCCGGATACGCAGTATTTT. Translation: CASSQDLAGGPDTQYF.

The count of this clone is one. The chain carries TRBV28 and TRBJ2-3, with TRBD2 matching 11 bases. Unmatched junction bases numbered 3, after V lost 4 bases and J lost 6 bases. Germline assignment: CDR1 MDHEN and CDR2 SYDVKM. The CDR3 is 14 amino acids. DNA for the CDR3: TGTGCCAGCAGTTCTAGCGGGAGGAAGGATACGCAGTATTTT. Translating it yields CASSSSGRKDTQYF.

V gene TRBV10-3 combines with J gene TRBJ1-1, with D unclear. V gave up 6 bases and J gave up 3 bases, with 14 bases separating them. The CDR3 is 14 amino acids. In germline, CDR1 is ENHRY, CDR2 SYGVKD. The CDR3, as DNA: TGTGCCATCAGGGGTACCCCGGGAGACACTGAAGCTTTCTTT. Translation: CAIRGTPGDTEAFF.

The chain employs TRBV15 and TRBJ2-2, with D tentatively TRBD2 (5 bases). Germline V gene lookup returns CDR1 LNHNV and CDR2 YYDKDF (reference sequence). The CDR3 loop spans 17 amino acids. V lost 1 base and J 5 bases, leaving 17 bases between the germline ends. Here the CDR3 reads CATSRVRPGIGTGELFF. The CDR3 nucleotides are TGTGCCACCAGCAGAGTTCGTCCGGGGATCGGTACCGGGGAGCTGTTTTTT.